A single sample gave rise to the 30 T cell receptor beta chains below, sequenced in a study of cytomegalovirus exposure and HLA in healthy donors. The repertoire was sequenced with immunoSEQ multiplex PCR; TCRdb's copy has only in-frame clones and lacks some. The repertoire has approximately 210,000 clones, around 88% of them found once; the top ten carry roughly 2.8%. The sequencing sample was made of PBMCs. These TCRs come from a woman between 18 and 30 years old in good health and CMV-seronegative.

V is TRBV5-4 and J is TRBJ2-7; 7 bases align to TRBD1. The CDR3 extends over 13 amino acids. The V gene end was trimmed by 4 bases and the J gene end by 3 bases; junction bases not matched to a gene: 4. Germline loops: CDR1 SGHNT, CDR2 YYREEE (reference sequence). CDR3 sequence reads: CASSQGDSYEQYF. The CDR3 region has the DNA TGTGCCAGCAGCCAAGGGGACAGCTACGAGCAGTACTTC.

CDR3 DNA: TGCGCCAGCAGCCAAGATGGGGGCGCGATATATGATGGCTACACCTTC. Its protein product is CASSQDGGAIYDGYTF. The rearrangement joins TRBV4-1 to TRBJ1-2; D perhaps matches TRBD1 (6 bases). V lost 0 bases, J lost 6 bases, and 17 bases lay in between. From germline, CDR1 is MGHRA and CDR2 YSYEKL. The CDR3 consists of 16 residues.

This chain connects TRBV27 to TRBJ1-2, with TRBD1 matching 9 bases. Germline V CDR1 and CDR2: MNHEY, SMNVEV (reference sequence). The CDR3 contains 15 residues. Trimming took 5 bases from V and 8 from J; bases not matched to a gene: 12. The CDR3 DNA sequence: TGTGCCAGCAGTGCCTTGGGACAGGGAGGGCGCGGCTACACCTTC. It is translated as CASSALGQGGRGYTF.

This chain uses TRBV7-2 with TRBJ1-4; the D is unclear. The CDR3 extends over 14 amino acids. V shed 3 bases and J shed 0 bases, with 5 bases lying between them. The germline gives CDR1 SGHTA, CDR2 FQGNSA. CDR3 residues: CASSLYSTNEKLFF. CDR3 DNA: TGTGCCAGCAGCTTGTATTCAACTAATGAAAAACTGTTTTTT.

The genes are TRBV10-3 and TRBJ2-3, with D perhaps matching TRBD2 (6 bases). Looked up from germline, CDR1 is ENHRY and CDR2 is SYGVKD. CDR3 length equals 16 residues. V was cut by 8 bases and J by 0 bases, with 18 bases left in between. CDR3 sequence: CAISTSRIASTDTQYF. The CDR3 bases are TGTGCCATCTCCACTAGCAGGATTGCTAGCACAGATACGCAGTATTTT.

The chain employs TRBV28 and TRBJ2-2, with a possible D match to TRBD2 (6 bases). V shed 5 bases and J shed 2 bases, with 12 bases lying between them. Germline lookup yields CDR1 MDHEN and CDR2 SYDVKM. This CDR3 comprises 15 residues. In nucleotides, the CDR3 is TGTGCCAGCAGTAATAGCGGAGTTAACACCGGGGAGCTGTTTTTT. Protein product: CASSNSGVNTGELFF.

This clone was seen once. The J gene is TRBJ2-3, the V gene TRBV4-2, with D possibly matching TRBD2 (6 bases). Germline CDR1 is LGHNA and CDR2 is YNFKEQ. This CDR3 has 16 amino acids. The V end lost 0 bases, the J end lost 4 bases, and 14 bases lay between the germline ends. In DNA form, the CDR3 reads TGTGCCAGCAGCCAAGATCTGGGGGGAGCGGCAGATACGCAGTATTTT. Translated: CASSQDLGGAADTQYF.

V is TRBV5-1 and J is TRBJ2-1, with D possibly TRBD2 on 6 matching bases. V shed 1 base and J shed 9 bases, with 11 bases lying between them. Germline CDR1 reads SGHRS; CDR2 reads YFSETQ. CDR3 length: 13 amino acids. The CDR3 nucleotides read TGCGCCAGCAGCTTGCTAGCGCGGGTTGAGCAGTTCTTC. It specifies CASSLLARVEQFF. Variable domain in full (rest from reference TRBV5-1 and TRBJ2-1): KAGVTQTPRYLIKTRGQQVTLSCSPISGHRSVSWYQQTPGQGLQFLFEYFSETQRNKGNFPGRFSGRQFSNSRSEMNVSTLELGDSALYLCASSLLARVEQFFGPGTRLTVL.

V and J are TRBV29-1 and TRBJ1-2, with a weak D call TRBD1 (6 bases). CDR3 length: 15 amino acids. The V end was cut by 5 bases, the J end by 4 bases, with 20 bases between. In germline, CDR1 is SQVTM, CDR2 ANQGSEA. The CDR3 sequence is CSVRTDGEGVYGYTF. The CDR3 region has the DNA TGCAGCGTTAGGACGGATGGAGAGGGGGTCTATGGCTACACCTTC.

The V gene is TRBV11-2, the J gene TRBJ2-1, with D possibly matching TRBD1 (6 bases). V was trimmed by 3 bases and J by 5 bases, leaving 17 bases between them. The CDR3 covers 16 residues. Germline CDR1 SGHAT, CDR2 FQNNGV. This chain's CDR3 is CASSLLSGTKDNEQFF. CDR3 bases: TGTGCCAGCAGCTTGTTATCCGGGACAAAAGACAATGAGCAGTTCTTC.

The V call is TRBV28, the J call TRBJ2-1; 12 bases are a match to TRBD2. Germline assignment: CDR1 MDHEN and CDR2 SYDVKM. The ends lost 4 bases at V and 4 bases at J; junction bases unmatched: 14. This CDR3 contains 19 residues. Written as DNA, the CDR3 is TGTGCCAGCAGTTCTCCGACCGCGACTAGCGGGAGCCTTTACAATGAGCAGTTCTTC. Its translation: CASSSPTATSGSLYNEQFF.

The chain combines TRBV27 with TRBJ2-5, with a possible D match to TRBD2 (6 bases). Germline loops: CDR1 MNHEY, CDR2 SMNVEV (reference sequence). CDR3 size: 15 residues. The V end was cut by 6 bases, the J end by 4 bases, with 18 bases between. CDR3 protein: CASSSGGSYGETQYF. Written as DNA, the CDR3 is TGTGCCAGCAGCTCCGGAGGGTCTTATGGAGAGACCCAGTACTTC.

This clone was counted only a few times. The chain is built from TRBV29-1 and TRBJ1-2; no firm D call. From germline, CDR1 is SQVTM and CDR2 ANQGSEA. There are 11 residues in the CDR3. The V end lost 6 bases, the J end lost 4 bases, and 9 bases lay between the germline ends. CDR3 in amino acids: CSVPPGYGYTF. The CDR3 DNA follows: TGCAGCGTCCCGCCGGGCTATGGCTACACCTTC.

V and J are TRBV9 and TRBJ2-1, with D perhaps TRBD2 (6 bases). Trimming pared 0 bases from V and 10 bases from J, leaving 17 bases between. This CDR3 comprises 15 residues. Germline CDR1 reads SGDLS; CDR2 reads YYNGEE. The CDR3 region is CASSVGGSGSGEQFF. Here the CDR3 DNA reads TGTGCCAGCAGCGTAGGGGGAAGCGGGTCTGGAGAGCAGTTCTTC.

This chain links TRBV28 with TRBJ2-7; tentatively, D is TRBD1 (7 bases). Per the germline V gene, CDR1 is MDHEN and CDR2 is SYDVKM. The V end lost 6 bases, the J end lost 0 bases, and 15 bases lay between the germline ends. CDR3 length equals 15 residues. CDR3 region: CASSLLRDSSYEQYF. DNA of the CDR3: TGTGCCAGCAGCCTCTTGCGGGACAGCTCCTACGAGCAGTACTTC. The full variable domain, in which reference TRBV28 and TRBJ2-7 provide the parts outside the CDR3, is DVKVTQSSRYLVKRTGEKVFLECVQDMDHENMFWYRQDPGLGLRLIYFSYDVKMKEKGDIPEGYSVSREKKERFSLILESASTNQTSMYLCASSLLRDSSYEQYFGPGTRLTVT.

This clone was detected once. This chain uses TRBV5-6 with TRBJ2-7; weak D call: TRBD2 (6 bases). The CDR3 totals 15 residues. CDR1 is SGHDT, CDR2 YYEEEE, per germline. The V and J ends lost 0 bases and 9 bases respectively, with 19 bases between them. CDR3: CASSLAGRFYGGQYF. The CDR3 region has the DNA TGTGCCAGCAGCTTGGCGGGACGGTTCTACGGGGGGCAGTACTTC.

The chain employs TRBV2 and TRBJ2-7; 11 bases line up with TRBD1. The CDR3 has 16 amino acids. The V segment lost 4 bases and the J segment 2 bases; nucleotides outside the gene matches: 7. The germline CDR1 and CDR2 sequences are SNHLY and FYNNEI. The DNA of the CDR3 is TGTGCCAGCAGTGGCCCCGGGACAGGGGGTACCTACGAGCAGTACTTC. This codes for CASSGPGTGGTYEQYF.

The J gene is TRBJ2-3, the V gene TRBV6-4, with D tentatively TRBD2 (5 bases). The CDR3 totals 15 residues. Germline values: CDR1 MRHNA, CDR2 SNTAGT. V lost 6 bases, J lost 4 bases, and 17 bases lay in between. In DNA form, the CDR3 reads TGTGCCAGCAGCGCCGATGCCGGAGGCCCAGATACGCAGTATTTT. Amino acid sequence: CASSADAGGPDTQYF.

The CDR3 reads CASSFARDTNTEAFF. CDR3 nucleotides: TGTGCCAGCAGCTTTGCCCGGGACACGAACACTGAAGCTTTCTTT. V usage is TRBV5-5 and J usage is TRBJ1-1; weak D call: TRBD1 (6 bases). The CDR3 has 15 residues. The V end was cut by 2 bases, the J end by 1 base, with 12 bases between. CDR1 SGHKS and CDR2 YYEKEE come from the germline V gene (reference sequence).

The chain combines TRBV28 with TRBJ1-3; 8 positions match TRBD1. Looked up from germline, CDR1 is MDHEN and CDR2 is SYDVKM. The CDR3 loop spans 17 amino acids. V was clipped by 7 bases and J by 4 bases; unmatched bases: 15. The CDR3 loop reads CASTDPGQEESGNTIYF. CDR3 coding DNA: TGTGCCAGCACCGATCCGGGACAGGAGGAGTCCGGAAACACCATATATTTT. Supplemented by reference TRBV28 and TRBJ1-3, the full variable domain reads DVKVTQSSRYLVKRTGEKVFLECVQDMDHENMFWYRQDPGLGLRLIYFSYDVKMKEKGDIPEGYSVSREKKERFSLILESASTNQTSMYLCASTDPGQEESGNTIYFGEGSWLTVV.

The rearrangement joins TRBV5-1 to TRBJ2-1; D gene unclear. The CDR3 consists of 14 residues. Germline assignment: CDR1 SGHRS and CDR2 YFSETQ. Trimming removed 1 base at V and 6 bases at J, with 11 bases between. CDR3 protein: CASSLQSTGNEQFF. In nucleotides, the CDR3 is TGCGCCAGCAGCTTGCAGAGTACGGGCAATGAGCAGTTCTTC. Full variable domain (remainder filled in from reference TRBV5-1 and TRBJ2-1): KAGVTQTPRYLIKTRGQQVTLSCSPISGHRSVSWYQQTPGQGLQFLFEYFSETQRNKGNFPGRFSGRQFSNSRSEMNVSTLELGDSALYLCASSLQSTGNEQFFGPGTRLTVL.

The V gene is TRBV2, the J gene TRBJ1-4; D remains ambiguous. The germline V and J ends were trimmed by 7 bases and 0 bases, with 9 bases remaining between them. Germline CDR1 and CDR2: SNHLY and FYNNEI. The CDR3 is 14 amino acids. The CDR3 is CASMSGATNEKLFF. Written as DNA, the CDR3 is TGTGCCAGCATGTCGGGTGCAACTAATGAAAAACTGTTTTTT. Full variable domain (rest looked up from reference TRBV2 and TRBJ1-4): EPEVTQTPSHQVTQMGQEVILRCVPISNHLYFYWYRQILGQKVEFLVSFYNNEISEKSEIFDDQFSVERPDGSNFTLKIRSTKLEDSAMYFCASMSGATNEKLFFGSGTQLSVL.

J is TRBJ2-6 and V is TRBV7-2; no reliable D call. CDR1 SGHTA and CDR2 FQGNSA come from the germline V gene. The CDR3 has 15 amino acids. Trimming left V 2 bases short and J 0 bases short, with 5 bases between. The CDR3 DNA reads TGTGCCAGCAGCTTACGGGTCTCTGGGGCCAACGTCCTGACTTTC. Protein sequence: CASSLRVSGANVLTF. The full variable domain, completed using reference TRBV7-2 and TRBJ2-6, is GAGVSQSPSNKVTEKGKDVELRCDPISGHTALYWYRQSLGQGLEFLIYFQGNSAPDKSGLPSDRFSAERTGGSVSTLTIQRTQQEDSAVYLCASSLRVSGANVLTFGAGSRLTVL.

The chain recombines TRBV6-6 with TRBJ1-2; D gene unclear. V was cut by 0 bases and J by 8 bases, with 10 bases left in between. The CDR3 runs to 13 residues. The germline gives CDR1 MNHNY, CDR2 SVGAGI (reference sequence). In DNA form, the CDR3 reads TGTGCCAGCAGTTACTCGAATGCGGGGGGCTACACCTTC. Protein: CASSYSNAGGYTF.

The V call is TRBV28, the J call TRBJ2-7, with TRBD2 matching over 10 bases. The trim removed 6 bases at V and 2 bases at J, leaving 7 bases unmatched. The CDR3 totals 15 residues. Germline assignment: CDR1 MDHEN and CDR2 SYDVKM. CDR3 DNA: TGTGCCAGCAGCTGGACTAGCGGCTATACCTACGAGCAGTACTTC. It is translated as CASSWTSGYTYEQYF.

V and J are TRBV5-1 and TRBJ2-3; 7 nucleotides align to TRBD1. The CDR3 runs 15 residues. V dropped 3 bases and J dropped 0; count of bases not matched to a gene: 4. Germline V CDR1 and CDR2: SGHRS, YFSETQ. The CDR3 reads CASSSGTASTDTQYF. The CDR3 DNA follows: TGCGCCAGCAGCTCTGGGACAGCTAGCACAGATACGCAGTATTTT.

The V call is TRBV19, the J call TRBJ2-3; D is possibly TRBD1 (5 bases). CDR1 is LNHDA, CDR2 SQIVND, per germline (reference sequence). V lost 4 bases and J 1 base, leaving 6 bases between the germline ends. The CDR3 consists of 13 residues. The CDR3 DNA reads TGTGCCAGTAGTACGACAGGCACAGATACGCAGTATTTT. It translates to CASSTTGTDTQYF.

The chain employs TRBV7-2 and TRBJ2-7; 9 bases fit TRBD1. Trimming cost V 5 bases and J 5 bases; bases outside gene matches: 10. CDR1 is SGHTA, CDR2 FQGNSA, per germline. CDR3 length: 15 amino acids. CDR3 residues: CASSLSGQGTNEQYF. CDR3 in DNA: TGTGCCAGCAGCCTATCGGGACAGGGTACCAACGAGCAGTACTTC.

The CDR3 nucleotides are TGTGCCAGTAGTGTCGTAGCGGGAGGGTTCCTGGAGCAGTACTTC. Amino acid sequence: CASSVVAGGFLEQYF. The genes are TRBV19 and TRBJ2-7; 11 positions match TRBD2. CDR3 length equals 15 residues. Trimming cost V 5 bases and J 7 bases; bases outside gene matches: 10. In germline, CDR1 is LNHDA, CDR2 SQIVND (reference sequence).

V usage is TRBV28 and J usage is TRBJ2-3; no reliable D call. CDR1 is MDHEN and CDR2 is SYDVKM in the germline V gene. The CDR3 covers 14 residues. V lost 5 bases, J lost 2 bases, and 11 bases lay in between. The CDR3 region is CASSLTINTDTQYF. The CDR3 DNA reads TGTGCCAGCAGTCTAACCATTAACACAGATACGCAGTATTTT.